This TCR beta chain was obtained from a study of shared clonotypes between healthy human individuals. Healthy and HIV-negative, the adult donors had no recent acute infections or vaccinations. Each donor was a Caucasian adult residing in Nashville, Tennessee. The germline V gene encodes CDR1 ENHRY and CDR2 SYGVKD. This CDR3 has 13 residues. Trimming stripped 6 bases from V and 9 bases from J, with 15 bases between. As concerns this clone: The antigen remains unidentified.

The study's findings and limits: Blood alone was sampled, and tissue repertoires likely differ.

Repertoires were generated with immunoSEQ multiplex PCR, while TCRdb's copy carries only in-frame clones and drops some. The sample records around 510,000 clones, roughly 72% being singletons. Sequencing used PBMCs. The TCR sequence derives from a woman aged 40 to 50 in good health. Some clones in this sample may be carry-over from other donors' samples. The chain combines TRBV10-3 with TRBJ1-5; D remains ambiguous. CDR3 loop: CAISSGVLGPQHF. In nucleotides, the CDR3 is TGTGCCATCAGCTCCGGGGTACTCGGGCCCCAGCATTTT.